A selection of T cell receptor beta chains follows, all from one sample in a study of T cells in tuberculosis. Generated by immunoSEQ multiplex PCR, the TCRdb table keeps only in-frame clones and is missing some. The sample holds tens of thousands of clones, approximately 94% seen once. Sample: PBMCs, taken at tuberculosis diagnosis. The receptors derive from an adult with tuberculosis. CDR3s include the opening cysteine and the closing phenylalanine or tryptophan. D genes are given only for firm matches.

d_gene: TRBD2; j_gene: TRBJ2-3; v_gene: TRBV28; CDR3aa: CASSLGGEGADTQYF; CDR3nt: TGTGCCAGCAGTTTGGGGGGGGAGGGCGCAGATACGCAGTATTTT
d_gene: -; j_gene: TRBJ2-7; v_gene: TRBV25-1; CDR3aa: CASSEGNRVTHEQYF; CDR3nt: TGTGCCAGCAGTGAAGGTAACAGGGTCACCCACGAGCAGTACTTC
d_gene: -; j_gene: TRBJ1-2; v_gene: TRBV4-3; CDR3aa: CASSQGDFTGYGYTF; CDR3nt: TGCGCCAGCAGCCAAGGGGATTTTACGGGGTATGGCTACACCTTC
d_gene: TRBD2; j_gene: TRBJ2-3; v_gene: TRBV11-3; CDR3aa: CASSSTESSGGASYF; CDR3nt: TGTGCCAGCAGCTCCACTGAATCTAGCGGGGGGGCTTCGTATTTT
d_gene: TRBD1; j_gene: TRBJ1-2; v_gene: TRBV25-1; CDR3aa: CASSGTGGRSYGYTF; CDR3nt: TGTGCCAGCAGTGGGACAGGGGGGAGAAGCTATGGCTACACCTTC
d_gene: -; j_gene: TRBJ1-4; v_gene: TRBV7-6; CDR3aa: CASSLENVGRGKLFF; CDR3nt: TGTGCCAGCAGCTTAGAGAATGTTGGCCGAGGGAAACTGTTTTTT
d_gene: -; j_gene: TRBJ1-2; v_gene: TRBV10-3; CDR3aa: CAISSQGGNYGYTF; CDR3nt: TGTGCCATCAGCAGTCAGGGAGGCAACTATGGCTACACCTTC
d_gene: -; j_gene: TRBJ1-2; v_gene: TRBV10-3; CDR3aa: CAINVGSDYGYTF; CDR3nt: TGTGCCATCAACGTTGGCTCAGACTATGGCTACACCTTC
d_gene: TRBD1; j_gene: TRBJ1-5; v_gene: TRBV19; CDR3aa: CASIWQGADSNQPQHF; CDR3nt: TGTGCCAGTATATGGCAGGGGGCGGACAGCAATCAGCCCCAGCATTTT
d_gene: -; j_gene: TRBJ2-5; v_gene: TRBV15; CDR3aa: CATSRGGFGVQETQYF; CDR3nt: TGTGCCACCAGCAGAGGAGGGTTCGGGGTCCAAGAGACCCAGTACTTC
d_gene: -; j_gene: TRBJ1-2; v_gene: TRBV2; CDR3aa: CAAGQNGYTF; CDR3nt: TGTGCCGCGGGGCAGAATGGCTACACCTTC
d_gene: -; j_gene: TRBJ1-6; v_gene: TRBV5-1; CDR3aa: CASSLLDRTSPLHF; CDR3nt: TGCGCCAGCAGCCTCCTCGACAGGACCTCACCCCTCCACTTT
d_gene: TRBD1; j_gene: TRBJ1-2; v_gene: TRBV6-1; CDR3aa: CASRRTGREYGYTF; CDR3nt: TGTGCCAGCCGGAGGACAGGAAGAGAATATGGCTACACCTTC
d_gene: -; j_gene: TRBJ1-1; v_gene: TRBV18; CDR3aa: CASSPQANTEAFF; CDR3nt: TGTGCCAGCTCCCCCCAAGCGAACACTGAAGCTTTCTTT
d_gene: TRBD2; j_gene: TRBJ2-3; v_gene: TRBV2; CDR3aa: CASERGEGYSDTQYF; CDR3nt: TGTGCCAGCGAGCGGGGGGAGGGATATTCAGATACGCAGTATTTT
d_gene: -; j_gene: TRBJ2-3; v_gene: TRBV6-4; CDR3aa: CASSDTHFGSTDTQYF; CDR3nt: TGTGCCAGCAGTGACACCCACTTCGGGTCCACAGATACGCAGTATTTT
d_gene: TRBD2; j_gene: TRBJ2-3; v_gene: TRBV4-1; CDR3aa: CASSREKAGGSTDTQYF; CDR3nt: TGCGCCAGCAGCCGAGAGAAAGCGGGGGGATCCACAGATACGCAGTATTTT
d_gene: -; j_gene: TRBJ2-1; v_gene: TRBV9; CDR3aa: CASSVVWGDEQFF; CDR3nt: TGTGCCAGCAGCGTAGTGTGGGGGGATGAGCAGTTCTTC
d_gene: -; j_gene: TRBJ1-5; v_gene: TRBV28; CDR3aa: CASSLESHQPQHF; CDR3nt: TGTGCCAGCAGTTTGGAGTCACATCAGCCCCAGCATTTT
d_gene: -; j_gene: TRBJ1-2; v_gene: TRBV7-8; CDR3aa: CASSLDGRVGYTF; CDR3nt: TGTGCCAGCAGCTTAGATGGCAGGGTTGGCTACACCTTC
d_gene: -; j_gene: TRBJ1-1; v_gene: TRBV7-2; CDR3aa: CASSSLGVGINTEAFF; CDR3nt: TGTGCCAGCAGCTCCCTAGGGGTTGGTATTAACACTGAAGCTTTCTTT
d_gene: -; j_gene: TRBJ1-4; v_gene: TRBV7-9; CDR3aa: CASGNTADEKLFF; CDR3nt: TGTGCCAGCGGAAATACAGCGGACGAAAAACTGTTTTTT
d_gene: TRBD1; j_gene: TRBJ1-4; v_gene: TRBV18; CDR3aa: CASSPFGQGQSEKLFF; CDR3nt: TGTGCCAGCTCACCATTTGGTCAGGGACAGAGCGAAAAACTGTTTTTT
d_gene: TRBD1; j_gene: TRBJ1-2; v_gene: TRBV29-1; CDR3aa: CSADRDSSGSF; CDR3nt: TGCAGCGCCGACCGGGACAGTTCTGGGTCCTTC
d_gene: -; j_gene: TRBJ2-7; v_gene: TRBV4-2; CDR3aa: CASSQDSDRPDYEQYF; CDR3nt: TGTGCCAGCAGCCAAGACAGCGACAGGCCCGACTACGAGCAGTACTTC
d_gene: -; j_gene: TRBJ2-7; v_gene: TRBV28; CDR3aa: CASSFGRAPYEQYF; CDR3nt: TGTGCCAGCAGTTTTGGCAGGGCCCCCTACGAGCAGTACTTC
d_gene: -; j_gene: TRBJ1-1; v_gene: TRBV5-1; CDR3aa: CASSLIPSNTEAFF; CDR3nt: TGCGCCAGCAGCTTGATCCCCTCGAACACTGAAGCTTTCTTT